This is a list of T cell receptor beta chains from one sample in a study of cytomegalovirus exposure and HLA in healthy donors. Using immunoSEQ multiplex PCR, the repertoire was profiled, and TCRdb retains in-frame clones only, with some absent. The sample shows about 100,000 clones, roughly 74% of them seen only once. Sequencing used PBMCs. The source of these receptors is a woman aged 70-85 years in good health and CMV-seropositive. The CDR3 runs from the conserved cysteine through the conserved F or W. The D gene is left open where the match is weak. For some rows the clone size is stated as once, few or many, or as a class when expanded; others skip it.

V,J,D,size,DNA,CDR3
TRBV2,TRBJ1-2,-,-,TGTGCCAGCAGGCCCCGGGACATCTACACCTTC,CASRPRDIYTF
TRBV9,TRBJ2-3,TRBD1,-,TGTGCCAGCAGCGTAGGGGACAGGGGGATCACAGATACGCAGTATTTT,CASSVGDRGITDTQYF
TRBV7-2,TRBJ1-1,TRBD1,-,TGTGCCAGCAGCTTGGGAACAGGGGGATTCACTGAAGCTTTCTTT,CASSLGTGGFTEAFF
TRBV28,TRBJ2-7,-,once,TGTGCCAGCAGTAGGGGCTCCTACGAGCAGTACTTC,CASSRGSYEQYF
TRBV5-1,TRBJ2-2,-,-,TGCGCCAGCAGCTTGGACGGACAACTCACCGGGGAGCTGTTTTTT,CASSLDGQLTGELFF
TRBV28,TRBJ1-3,-,once,TGTGCCAGCAGTCCCAGTTATGTCTCTGGAAACACCATATATTTT,CASSPSYVSGNTIYF
TRBV27,TRBJ1-2,TRBD1,-,TGTGCCAGCAGTTTTGCAGGGGGAGATCTTGGCTACACCTTC,CASSFAGGDLGYTF
TRBV28,TRBJ1-5,-,-,TGTGCCAGCAGTCTTTCAACAGCCAATCAGCCCCAGCATTTT,CASSLSTANQPQHF
TRBV29-1,TRBJ2-2,TRBD1,-,TGCAGGACCGGGACAGTTTCCACCGGGGAGCTGTTTTTT,CRTGTVSTGELFF
TRBV27,TRBJ2-1,TRBD1,few,TGTGCCAGCGCAGCCGATATTCCGGGACAGGGGGCGAGAAATGAGCAGTTCTTC,CASAADIPGQGARNEQFF
TRBV15,TRBJ2-5,-,-,TGTGCCACCTCCCGTCCGGACAGTGGGGCCATCCAAGAGACCCAGTACTTC,CATSRPDSGAIQETQYF
TRBV4-3,TRBJ2-3,-,-,TGCGCCAGCAGCCAAGTAAGGGGAGATACGCAGTATTTT,CASSQVRGDTQYF
TRBV15,TRBJ1-4,TRBD1,-,TGTGCCACCAGCAGAGCAGGGGGGAACGAAAAACTGTTTTTT,CATSRAGGNEKLFF
TRBV9,TRBJ2-7,TRBD2,-,TGTGCCAGCAGCGTAGGAGGGACTAGTCAGCCCTTCTCCATCAAGCAGTACTTC,CASSVGGTSQPFSIKQYF
TRBV18,TRBJ2-5,-,-,TGTGCCAGCTCAAACGCGCCGCCCCGAGAGACCCAGTACTTC,CASSNAPPRETQYF
TRBV7-9,TRBJ1-1,-,-,TGTGCCAGCAGCCCCTCGACAGGGAACACTGAAGCTTTCTTT,CASSPSTGNTEAFF
TRBV7-9,TRBJ2-1,TRBD1,-,TGTGCCAGCAGCTTAGAACAGGGGGGAAATGAGCAGTTCTTC,CASSLEQGGNEQFF
TRBV9,TRBJ1-2,TRBD1,-,TGTGCCAGCAGTGGAGGGACAGGGGAGGGCTACACCTTC,CASSGGTGEGYTF
TRBV6-6,TRBJ1-2,-,-,TGTGCCAGCCAACACGGACAGACCCTCTATGGCTACACCTTC,CASQHGQTLYGYTF
TRBV7-3,TRBJ2-3,TRBD2,-,TGTGCCAGCAGCCCCAGCGGGGTGAACACAGATACGCAGTATTTT,CASSPSGVNTDTQYF
TRBV7-3,TRBJ2-2,-,-,TGTGCCAGCAGCCCCACTTACACCGGGGAGCTGTTTTTT,CASSPTYTGELFF
TRBV19,TRBJ2-3,-,few,TGTGCCAGTAGTATAGCCCCAGCCGGGGGAGCACGGAATACGCAGTATTTT,CASSIAPAGGARNTQYF
TRBV12-5,TRBJ1-1,-,-,TGTGCTAGTGGTTTGGGACAACCGAACACTGAAGCTTTCTTT,CASGLGQPNTEAFF
TRBV10-3,TRBJ2-7,-,-,TGTGCCATCAGGGACAGTACCTCCTACGAGCAGTACTTC,CAIRDSTSYEQYF
TRBV7-9,TRBJ2-1,TRBD2,-,TGTGCCAGCAGCTTAGCGCGAACTAGCGGTTACAATGAGCAGTTCTTC,CASSLARTSGYNEQFF
TRBV7-9,TRBJ2-1,TRBD1,-,TGTGCCAGCAGCAAACAGGGGGGCGCCTACAATGAGCAGTTCTTC,CASSKQGGAYNEQFF
TRBV7-6,TRBJ2-3,TRBD1,-,TGTGCCAGCAGCTTCCACCAAGACAGGGGCACAGATACGCAGTATTTT,CASSFHQDRGTDTQYF
TRBV9,TRBJ2-7,-,once,TGTGCCAGCAGCGTAGGAGGGTACGAGCAGTACTTC,CASSVGGYEQYF
TRBV29-1,TRBJ2-1,TRBD1,few,TGCAGCGTTGATCCCGCCGGCGGGACAGGAAACAATGAGCAGTTCTTC,CSVDPAGGTGNNEQFF
TRBV27,TRBJ2-1,TRBD1,-,TGTGCCAGCAGTTCAAGGACAGGCACGTTTGACAATGAGCAGTTCTTC,CASSSRTGTFDNEQFF
TRBV7-3,TRBJ1-5,-,-,TGTGCCAGCCCGGTAGAAATGGGCAATCAGCCCCAGCATTTT,CASPVEMGNQPQHF
TRBV29-1,TRBJ2-7,TRBD1,few,TGCAGCGTTGGGGGCCGACGGGACAGGGTCTACGAGCAGTACTTC,CSVGGRRDRVYEQYF
TRBV5-8,TRBJ2-5,-,-,TGTGCCAGCAGCTTGGAACCACAGGGGGGGGAGACCCAGTACTTC,CASSLEPQGGETQYF
TRBV5-1,TRBJ2-7,-,-,TGCGCCAGCAGCTTGGGGACAGCCGGCGAGCAGTACTTC,CASSLGTAGEQYF
TRBV5-1,TRBJ1-4,TRBD1,-,TGCGCCAGCAGCCCAGGCCGCCGGGACAGGGGTAGTGAAAAACTGTTTTTT,CASSPGRRDRGSEKLFF